The 24 T cell receptor beta chains below were found in one sample sequenced in a study of sequential checkpoint blockade in melanoma. The data were produced by immunoSEQ multiplex PCR, yet TCRdb's version contains in-frame clones alone and is incomplete. The sample carries approximately 2,300 clones, 20% to 25% recorded once. The treatment denotes: randomized to nivolumab then ipilimumab (arm A) or the reverse (arm B). The sample in question was tumor tissue (inferred from file names), obtained from a patient given nivolumab and ipilimumab in sequence. The receptors shown here come from a human donor with melanoma.

This clone is hyperexpanded in the sample. The chain carries TRBV29-1 and TRBJ2-2; 7 bases fit TRBD1. Germline values: CDR1 SQVTM, CDR2 ANQGSEA. The CDR3 contains 12 residues. The V segment lost 7 bases and the J segment 4 bases; nucleotides outside the gene matches: 3. The CDR3 DNA reads TGCAGCGCGACAGGGCTCACCGGGGAGCTGTTTTTT. Translated, it gives CSATGLTGELFF.

This clone was seen repeatedly, ten times or more. The rearrangement joins TRBV11-3 to TRBJ1-3, with D hard to call. Trimming left V 5 bases short and J 0 bases short, with 11 bases between. CDR1 and CDR2 from the germline V gene are SGHNT and YENEEA. The CDR3 consists of 15 residues. The CDR3 DNA reads as TGTGCCAGCAGCCCTGACGGATACTCTGGAAACACCATATATTTT. Protein product: CASSPDGYSGNTIYF.

This clone appeared many times. The rearrangement links TRBV7-7 to TRBJ2-7; possibly TRBD1 or TRBD2 for D (6 bases each). Trimming took off 1 base at V and 6 bases at J, with 16 bases between the two ends. Germline CDR1 is SSHAT and CDR2 is FNYEAQ (reference sequence). The CDR3 consists of 15 residues. The CDR3 region is CASSLGRGPLREQYF. Here the CDR3 DNA reads TGTGCCAGCAGCTTAGGACGGGGGCCTCTTCGCGAGCAGTACTTC.

The chain uses TRBV5-1 and TRBJ2-7, with TRBD1 identical over 7 bases. The CDR3 is made up of 15 amino acids. CDR1 SGHRS and CDR2 YFSETQ come from the germline V gene. V lost 2 bases, J lost 0 bases, and 5 bases stayed unmatched. CDR3 loop: CASSFLGTDSYEQYF. The CDR3 DNA reads as TGCGCCAGCAGCTTCCTAGGGACAGACTCCTACGAGCAGTACTTC.

This rearrangement joins TRBV5-1 to TRBJ2-7; 8 nucleotides match TRBD2. The length of the CDR3 is 16 residues. V lost 0 bases to trimming and J lost 6 bases; unmatched junction nucleotides: 11. Per the germline V gene, CDR1 is SGHRS and CDR2 is YFSETQ. CDR3 coding DNA: TGCGCCAGCAGCTTGGCCCCTCCGGGAGGGCCGGGCGAGCAGTACTTC. Its translation: CASSLAPPGGPGEQYF.

The sample holds a few counts of this clone. This chain joins TRBV11-3 and TRBJ1-4; D gene ambiguous. Trimming took 3 bases from V and 8 from J, leaving 16 bases between them. The germline V gene has CDR1 SGHNT and CDR2 YENEEA. The CDR3 totals 15 residues. In DNA form, the CDR3 reads TGTGCCAGCAGCTTGGTTTCGGGAGGGAAGGAAAAACTGTTTTTT. Translating gives CASSLVSGGKEKLFF.

This clone showed up many times. V and J are TRBV11-3 and TRBJ2-7, with D possibly being TRBD2 (6 bases). The germline CDR1 and CDR2 sequences are SGHNT and YENEEA. The V gene lost 5 bases and the J gene lost 2 bases, with 13 bases spanning the gap. The CDR3 runs to 14 residues. The chain's CDR3 is CASSTLPGAYEQYF. Here the CDR3 DNA reads TGTGCCAGCAGCACCCTCCCGGGGGCCTACGAGCAGTACTTC.

This clone was found many times. The chain uses TRBV11-3 and TRBJ2-7, with D perhaps matching TRBD2 (6 bases). CDR3 size: 15 residues. V lost 5 bases and J 2 bases, leaving 16 bases between the germline ends. Germline V lookup: CDR1 SGHNT, CDR2 YENEEA. The CDR3 loop reads CASSQTRGLTYEQYF. The CDR3 nucleotides are TGTGCCAGCAGCCAGACGCGGGGACTTACCTACGAGCAGTACTTC.

This sequence joins TRBV29-1 and TRBJ1-2; weak D call: TRBD1 (6 bases). V shed 3 bases and J shed 6 bases, with 11 bases lying between them. CDR1 and CDR2 from the germline V gene are SQVTM and ANQGSEA. The CDR3 length is 12 residues. This chain's CDR3 is CSVDGRGNGYTF. The CDR3 DNA sequence: TGCAGCGTTGACGGCAGGGGTAATGGCTACACCTTC.

This clone was counted a few times. The gene calls are TRBV1 and TRBJ2-7; whether TRBD2, the table's D call, matches the DNA was not checked. TRBV1 is flagged as a pseudogene. The CDR3 loop spans 20 amino acids. CDR3: CASSQDSPTTTEVQSYEQYF. The DNA of the CDR3 is TGCGCCAGCAGCCAAGATTCCCCTACTACTACTGAGGTACAATCCTACGAGCAGTACTTC.

The chain couples TRBV19 to TRBJ2-1; a possible D gene is TRBD2 (5 bases). The ends were cut back, 9 bases at V and 2 bases at J, with 17 bases in the middle. The length of the CDR3 is 15 residues. Germline V CDR1 and CDR2: LNHDA, SQIVND (reference sequence). The CDR3 spells CASPPRSGPYNEQFF. DNA for the CDR3: TGTGCCAGCCCCCCCAGGAGCGGTCCCTACAATGAGCAGTTCTTC.

This clone came up a few times. CDR3 region: CSVGGDRGYGYTF. Here the CDR3 DNA reads TGCAGCGTTGGGGGAGACAGGGGCTATGGCTACACCTTC. The chain links TRBV29-1 to TRBJ1-2, with TRBD1 matching over 8 bases. This CDR3 comprises 13 residues. Germline V gives CDR1 SQVTM, CDR2 ANQGSEA. J gave up 4 bases and V 4 bases, and 5 bases lay outside the gene matches.

The gene calls are TRBV18 and TRBJ1-2; TRBD1 is a possible D gene (5 bases). Germline assignment: CDR1 KGHSH and CDR2 LQKENI. There are 15 residues in the CDR3. V shed 3 bases and J shed 6 bases, with 17 bases lying between them. The chain's CDR3 is CASSPDSAGRDGYTF. As DNA, the CDR3 is TGTGCCAGCTCACCCGACAGTGCAGGGCGCGATGGCTACACCTTC.

The chain couples TRBV5-1 to TRBJ2-5, with 11 bases matching TRBD1. CDR1 and CDR2 from the germline V gene are SGHRS and YFSETQ. The CDR3 spans 15 residues. V lost 3 bases to trimming and J lost 1 base; unmatched junction nucleotides: 2. The CDR3 region has the DNA TGCGCCAGCAGCTCGGGGACAGGGGGCCAAGAGACCCAGTACTTC. Translation: CASSSGTGGQETQYF. The complete variable domain, with remaining parts taken from reference TRBV5-1 and TRBJ2-5, reads KAGVTQTPRYLIKTRGQQVTLSCSPISGHRSVSWYQQTPGQGLQFLFEYFSETQRNKGNFPGRFSGRQFSNSRSEMNVSTLELGDSALYLCASSSGTGGQETQYFGPGTRLLVL.

This clone rates as medium-sized (0.01 to 0.1%). This chain joins TRBV6-8 and TRBJ2-1, with 8 bases fitting TRBD2. This CDR3 contains 14 residues. After removal of 8 bases from V and 6 bases from J, the junction contained 9 bases not matched to a gene. Germline lookup yields CDR1 MNHGY and CDR2 SAAAGT. The CDR3 DNA sequence: TGTGCCAGCTGCCCCAGCGGGAGTATCAATGAGCAGTTCTTC. Its translation: CASCPSGSINEQFF.

The chain has TRBV23-1 and TRBJ2-7; a possible D gene is TRBD1 (6 bases). TRBV23-1 is designated an ORF whose function remains uncertain. V was shortened by 4 bases and J by 2 bases, with 21 bases between the two germline ends. The CDR3 sequence is 17 residues long. The CDR3 DNA reads TGCGCCAGCAGTCTGGTTAGGGGTTGGGACACTACCTACGAGCAGTACTTC. Translated: CASSLVRGWDTTYEQYF.

By sample fraction, this clone is medium-sized. The chain joins TRBV6-8 to TRBJ1-5; the D is unclear. The ends were cut back, 6 bases at V and 6 bases at J, with 12 bases in the middle. Germline CDR1 and CDR2: MNHGY and SAAAGT. This CDR3 region has 13 residues. DNA for the CDR3: TGTGCCAGCAGAACGGGGAGAGGTCAGCCCCAGCATTTT. Encoded protein: CASRTGRGQPQHF.

This chain connects TRBV4-1 to TRBJ2-7; possibly TRBD1 or TRBD2 for D (5 bases each). Germline V lookup: CDR1 MGHRA, CDR2 YSYEKL. The V and J ends lost 4 bases and 7 bases respectively, with 20 bases between them. The CDR3 runs to 15 residues. The DNA for the CDR3 is TGCGCCAGCAGCCTCAATAGATTGGGGGTCGGGGAGCAGTACTTC. Amino acids: CASSLNRLGVGEQYF.

Within the sample, this clone is medium-sized. The J gene is TRBJ1-4, the V gene TRBV11-3, with D possibly matching TRBD1 (6 bases). This CDR3 contains 18 residues. Germline assignment: CDR1 SGHNT and CDR2 YENEEA. V dropped 5 bases and J dropped 8 bases, with 27 bases sitting between them. Written as DNA, the CDR3 is TGTGCCAGCAGCCAAACAGGGCGGGGATTGACCCGGTTAGAAAAACTGTTTTTT. Its protein is CASSQTGRGLTRLEKLFF. Filled out from reference TRBV11-3 and TRBJ1-4, the complete variable domain reads EAGVVQSPRYKIIEKKQPVAFWCNPISGHNTLYWYLQNLGQGPELLIRYENEEAVDDSQLPKDRFSAERLKGVDSTLKIQPAELGDSAVYLCASSQTGRGLTRLEKLFFGSGTQLSVL.

In its sample, this clone is medium-sized. The chain couples TRBV15 to TRBJ2-3; 7 positions match TRBD2. Per germline, CDR1 LNHNV and CDR2 YYDKDF (reference sequence). The CDR3 sequence is 19 residues long. With V trimmed by 1 base and J by 3 bases, 16 bases remained unmatched. The CDR3 here is CATSRVGGSSLFSTDTQYF. CDR3 DNA: TGTGCCACCAGCAGAGTGGGAGGGTCTAGTCTCTTTTCGACAGATACGCAGTATTTT.

The chain has TRBV28 and TRBJ1-1; no firm D call. Trimming took 8 bases from V and 3 from J, leaving 16 bases between them. Germline assignment: CDR1 MDHEN and CDR2 SYDVKM. CDR3 size: 14 residues. The CDR3 region has the DNA TGTGCCAGCCTGGACCCCGATAGGGACACTGAAGCTTTCTTT. This sequence encodes CASLDPDRDTEAFF.

This clone was found a few times. The chain has TRBV28 and TRBJ2-7; 8 bases match TRBD1. Germline trimming cut 4 bases from V and 2 bases from J; bases unmatched to any gene: 7. The CDR3 sequence is 15 residues long. Germline CDR1 MDHEN, CDR2 SYDVKM. CDR3 loop: CASSSPGTGTYEQYF. The CDR3 region has the DNA TGTGCCAGCAGTTCTCCCGGGACAGGCACCTACGAGCAGTACTTC.

The chain couples TRBV11-3 to TRBJ2-1, with D maybe TRBD2 (6 bases). From germline, CDR1 is SGHNT and CDR2 YENEEA. Trimming removed 1 base from V and 0 bases from J, with 19 bases in between. The CDR3 runs to 19 residues. The CDR3 sequence is CASSLGPSAYSSSYNEQFF. CDR3 DNA sequence: TGTGCCAGCAGCTTAGGCCCTAGCGCCTATTCCAGCTCCTACAATGAGCAGTTCTTC.

The chain carries TRBV10-2 and TRBJ1-2; D is undetermined. Per germline, CDR1 WSHSY and CDR2 SAAADI. V lost 3 bases, J lost 4 bases, and 6 bases lay in between. CDR3 length equals 12 residues. CDR3 DNA: TGCGCCAGCAGTGACAGATTCTATGGCTACACCTTC. It specifies CASSDRFYGYTF.